The rows below give T cell receptor beta chains drawn from one sample of a study of OX40 agonist ivuxolimab in advanced cancers. TCRdb keeps only in-frame clones here, not all; method: immunoSEQ multiplex PCR. Of around 76,000 clones listed, more than 80% are singletons. Sequenced material: CD4+ or CD8+ T cells sorted from blood, taken in a trial of the OX40 agonist ivuxolimab. These receptors were obtained from an adult with an advanced solid tumor such as melanoma, head and neck, liver or kidney cancer. Both conserved end residues are part of each CDR3. D genes are given only for firm matches. Rows give clone size only sometimes, using once, few, many, or a class for an expanded clone.

clone size: -
V gene: TRBV4-2
D gene: -
CDR3 length: 16
J gene: TRBJ2-3
CDR3 DNA: TGTGCCAGCAGCCAAGCCCCGGGGACCGGCACAGATACGCAGTATTTT
CDR3 protein: CASSQAPGTGTDTQYF

clone size: -
V gene: TRBV5-1
D gene: -
CDR3 length: 14
J gene: TRBJ1-1
CDR3 DNA: TGCGCCAGCAGCCGTCAGGGAGGGTACACTGAAGCTTTCTTT
CDR3 protein: CASSRQGGYTEAFF

clone size: once
V gene: TRBV12-2
D gene: -
CDR3 length: 19
J gene: TRBJ2-7
CDR3 DNA: TGTGCAAGTCGCTTAGGTTGGGACAGCAGTATAGCGGGGGCCTACGAGCAGTACTTC
CDR3 protein: CASRLGWDSSIAGAYEQYF

clone size: -
V gene: TRBV9
D gene: TRBD1
CDR3 length: 15
J gene: TRBJ2-7
CDR3 DNA: TGTGCCAGCAGCGGGAGGACAGGGTATTCCTACGAGCAGTACTTC
CDR3 protein: CASSGRTGYSYEQYF

clone size: -
V gene: TRBV6-4
D gene: -
CDR3 length: 11
J gene: TRBJ2-5
CDR3 DNA: TGTGCCAGCAGCCCTCAAGAGACCCAGTACTTC
CDR3 protein: CASSPQETQYF

clone size: once
V gene: TRBV27
D gene: -
CDR3 length: 14
J gene: TRBJ2-2
CDR3 DNA: TGTGCCAGCAGTGGTAGCGGGAACACCGGGGAGCTGTTTTTT
CDR3 protein: CASSGSGNTGELFF

clone size: -
V gene: TRBV18
D gene: -
CDR3 length: 16
J gene: TRBJ2-7
CDR3 DNA: TGTGCCAGCTCACCAATGGGCGGGGGCACCTCCTACGAGCAGTACTTC
CDR3 protein: CASSPMGGGTSYEQYF

clone size: -
V gene: TRBV5-6
D gene: -
CDR3 length: 15
J gene: TRBJ1-2
CDR3 DNA: TGTGCCAGCAGGTCGCTGGGGGAGGGAGGCTATGGCTACACCTTC
CDR3 protein: CASRSLGEGGYGYTF

clone size: few
V gene: TRBV9
D gene: -
CDR3 length: 16
J gene: TRBJ1-3
CDR3 DNA: TGTGCCAGCAGCGTAGGGGGCAGGGCCTCTGGAAACACCATATATTTT
CDR3 protein: CASSVGGRASGNTIYF

clone size: -
V gene: TRBV5-1
D gene: -
CDR3 length: 14
J gene: TRBJ2-3
CDR3 DNA: TGCGCCAGCAGCTGGGGGGGCGGGACAGATACGCAGTATTTT
CDR3 protein: CASSWGGGTDTQYF

clone size: -
V gene: TRBV4-1
D gene: -
CDR3 length: 13
J gene: TRBJ2-3
CDR3 DNA: TGCGCCAGCAGCCATGTATTCACAGATACGCAGTATTTT
CDR3 protein: CASSHVFTDTQYF

clone size: -
V gene: TRBV5-6
D gene: TRBD2
CDR3 length: 16
J gene: TRBJ2-1
CDR3 DNA: TGTGCCAGCAGCGGACTAGCCGGGGGGGTCATTGGTGAGCAGTTCTTC
CDR3 protein: CASSGLAGGVIGEQFF

clone size: -
V gene: TRBV18
D gene: -
CDR3 length: 16
J gene: TRBJ2-1
CDR3 DNA: TGTGCCAGCTCACCGCCCCAGGCGCACCTTTACAATGAGCAGTTCTTC
CDR3 protein: CASSPPQAHLYNEQFF

clone size: few
V gene: TRBV2
D gene: -
CDR3 length: 14
J gene: TRBJ1-5
CDR3 DNA: TGTGCCAGCAGGATCGACGGAGGGGATCAGCCCCAGCATTTT
CDR3 protein: CASRIDGGDQPQHF

clone size: -
V gene: TRBV28
D gene: TRBD1
CDR3 length: 18
J gene: TRBJ2-7
CDR3 DNA: TGTGCCAGCAGTTTCCGGACAGGGAAAGGAGGGTTTAGGTACGAGCAGTACTTC
CDR3 protein: CASSFRTGKGGFRYEQYF